This T cell receptor beta chain was identified in a study of cytomegalovirus exposure and HLA in healthy donors. Study-wide points: Follow-up analysis later connected one missense variant in DCLRE1C with trimming of TCR beta V- and J-genes. Relative to the 666-donor mean, N-insertions were reportedly fewer in an Asian-associated ancestry cluster in a later analysis.

V lost 0 bases and J 1 base, leaving 6 bases between the germline ends. CDR1 is ENHRY, CDR2 SYGVKD, per germline. The CDR3 loop spans 14 amino acids. In the PCR, 60 Vbeta and 13 Jbeta primers were used. This table comes from immunoSEQ multiplex PCR, and its TCRdb copy is limited to in-frame clones, with some not included. The sample has over 95,000 clones; approximately 80% are singletons. The table lists this clone with a count of one. Its specificity is unknown. The chain links TRBV10-3 to TRBJ1-1; D is unresolved. The sequence was obtained from a man aged 35-49 years in good health and CMV-seronegative. The source material was PBMCs. The CDR3 nucleotides read TGTGCCATCAGTGAGTCAGCTACGAACACTGAAGCTTTCTTT. It yields the protein CAISESATNTEAFF.